Sequencing of this T cell receptor beta chain was carried out in a study of T cells after posttransplantation cyclophosphamide. Findings of the study overall: Recipient CMV seropositivity and CMV reactivation strongly tracked TRB clonality.

For this clone: Its specificity is not known.

The germline V gene encodes CDR1 MGHRA and CDR2 YSYEKL. The V and J ends lost 0 bases and 4 bases respectively, with 12 bases between them. The CDR3 is 15 residues long. This related bone marrow graft donor gave peripheral blood on the day of marrow donation. Measured with immunoSEQ multiplex PCR; TCRdb has only the in-frame clones, and not every one. The sample contains some 64,000 clones, just over 90% of which appear only once. The clonotype comes from a woman aged 25 to 39 in good health and a related stem cell transplant donor. The material sequenced was PBMCs. The chain employs TRBV4-1 and TRBJ1-1; D perhaps matches TRBD1 (6 bases). The chain's CDR3 is CASSQDGGGRTEAFF. The CDR3, as DNA: TGCGCCAGCAGCCAAGATGGGGGGGGCCGCACTGAAGCTTTCTTT.